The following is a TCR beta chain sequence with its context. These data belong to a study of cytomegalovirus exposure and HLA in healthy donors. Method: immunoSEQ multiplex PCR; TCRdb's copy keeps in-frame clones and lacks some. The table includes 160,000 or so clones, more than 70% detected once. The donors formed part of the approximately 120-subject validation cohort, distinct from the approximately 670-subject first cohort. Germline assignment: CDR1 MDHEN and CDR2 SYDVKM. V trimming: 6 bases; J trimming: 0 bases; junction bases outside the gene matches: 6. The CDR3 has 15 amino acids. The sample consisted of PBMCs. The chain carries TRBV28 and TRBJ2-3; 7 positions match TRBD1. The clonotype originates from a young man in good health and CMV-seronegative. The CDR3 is CASRTQTGSTDTQYF. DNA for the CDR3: TGTGCCAGCAGAACCCAGACAGGGAGCACAGATACGCAGTATTTT. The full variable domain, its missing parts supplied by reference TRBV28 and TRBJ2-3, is DVKVTQSSRYLVKRTGEKVFLECVQDMDHENMFWYRQDPGLGLRLIYFSYDVKMKEKGDIPEGYSVSREKKERFSLILESASTNQTSMYLCASRTQTGSTDTQYFGPGTRLTVL.